This T cell receptor (beta chain) appears in the sequencing data of a study of T cells in Graves' hyperthyroidism and ophthalmopathy. This clonotype was detected many times. CDR3 length: 16 amino acids. V was clipped by 5 bases and J by 7 bases; unmatched bases: 11. Looked up from germline, CDR1 is MNHNS and CDR2 is SASEGT. RNA transcripts served as the template for amplifying TCR beta CDR3 regions. An initial round of RT-PCR targeting the TCR CDR3 relied on the HTBI primer set. TCRdb recomputed calls from the multiplex PCR reads with MiXCR, one row per CDR3 protein. The data hold around 420,000 distinct CDR3 sequences, with less than 20% observed a single time.

Sequenced: blood. This sequence originates from a woman under 30 with Graves' hyperthyroidism. The chain links TRBV6-1 to TRBJ2-7; 13 nucleotides agree with TRBD2. Written as DNA, the CDR3 is TGTGCCAGCAGTTACAGAACTAGCGGGAGGGCCGAAGAGCAGTACTTC. Translating gives CASSYRTSGRAEEQYF.